The clone carrying this T cell receptor beta chain turned up a few times. The CDR3 is 14 residues long. Germline CDR1 and CDR2: MNHEY and SVGEGT. V lost 4 bases, J lost 3 bases, and 3 bases stayed unmatched. The data were obtained in a study of blood T cell repertoires in COVID-19. About the research overall: Material from acute and convalescent COVID-19 was sourced from the United States, Italy and Spain. The cDNA or gDNA used as material had been derived from T cells, B-cell-depleted T cells, or PBMCs.

Original handling: Scientists estimated how many nucleated cells there were by amplifying reference gene primers. Sequencing was performed with immunoSEQ multiplex PCR; in TCRdb, only in-frame clones are kept and a portion is missing. V and J calls and clone size follow that table, whereas D and trimming were derived from the DNA. The data show about 54,000 clones, roughly four fifths seen once. The specimen sequenced was peripheral blood. The chain is built from TRBV6-2 or TRBV6-3 and TRBJ1-5; 7 bases align to TRBD1. The source of this sequence is a woman aged 55 to 70 with acute or convalescent COVID-19. CDR3 sequence (DNA): TGTGCCAGCAGTTCGACAGGGACCAATCAGCCCCAGCATTTT. Encoded protein: CASSSTGTNQPQHF.